The 9 T cell receptor beta chains listed next were all sequenced from one sample in a study of cytomegalovirus exposure and HLA in healthy donors. A multiplex PCR was run with 60 Vbeta primers and 13 Jbeta primers. Sequencing used immunoSEQ multiplex PCR; TCRdb keeps in-frame clones, though not all of them. The sample has around 50,000 clones, 45% to 70% seen once. Sequencing was performed on PBMCs. Receptors were obtained from a human donor in good health.

This clone was counted between two and nine times. The chain recombines TRBV27 with TRBJ1-2, with D maybe TRBD1 (6 bases). The CDR3 runs to 15 residues. The V gene lost 4 bases and the J gene lost 0 bases, with 12 bases spanning the gap. Germline-derived CDR1 and CDR2 are MNHEY and SMNVEV (reference sequence). CDR3 residues: CASSSLQGTNYGYTF. In DNA, the CDR3 is TGTGCCAGCAGTTCGTTACAGGGAACTAACTATGGCTACACCTTC.

The chain employs TRBV10-3 and TRBJ1-2, with 9 bases aligning to TRBD1. Germline V CDR1 and CDR2: ENHRY, SYGVKD. The CDR3 totals 14 residues. The V and J ends lost 6 bases and 4 bases, in that order; junction bases with no gene match: 6. The CDR3 DNA reads as TGTGCCATCAGCCAGGGACAGGGAAGCTATGGCTACACCTTC. Translated, it gives CAISQGQGSYGYTF.

This clone has a single count. The CDR3 DNA follows: TGTGCCAGCAGCTTGGACAGTCCCTATGGCTACACCTTC. Translated: CASSLDSPYGYTF. This chain joins TRBV7-8 and TRBJ1-2, with D possibly matching TRBD1 (6 bases). This CDR3 has 13 amino acids. Trimming pared 3 bases from V and 4 bases from J, leaving 9 bases between. The germline CDR1 and CDR2 sequences are SGHVS and FQNEAQ.

The genes are TRBV7-2 and TRBJ2-1; D unresolved. V dropped 1 base and J dropped 5 bases, with 6 bases sitting between them. Germline CDR1 reads SGHTA; CDR2 reads FQGNSA. The CDR3 length is 13 residues. CDR3 in amino acids: CASSLGPNNEQFF. The CDR3 nucleotides are TGTGCCAGCAGCTTAGGGCCAAACAATGAGCAGTTCTTC.

This clone was counted a few times. This chain links TRBV4-1 with TRBJ1-4; 10 bases fit TRBD1. The CDR3 loop spans 15 amino acids. V gave up 0 bases and J gave up 7 bases; unmatched junction bases: 2. Germline V gives CDR1 MGHRA, CDR2 YSYEKL. The CDR3 sequence: CASSQDWTGGEKLFF. The CDR3 DNA is TGCGCCAGCAGCCAAGATTGGACAGGGGGTGAAAAACTGTTTTTT.

The chain joins TRBV19 to TRBJ1-2, with 11 bases matching TRBD1. In germline, CDR1 is LNHDA, CDR2 SQIVND (reference sequence). V shed 5 bases, J shed 0 bases, and the junction held 2 bases outside the gene matches. The CDR3 runs to 15 residues. CDR3 in DNA: TGTGCCAGTAGTCCGGACAGGGGGCCTAACTATGGCTACACCTTC. It yields the protein CASSPDRGPNYGYTF.

This clone has more than one count but fewer than ten. The CDR3 here is CAISDMGGTEAFF. The CDR3 DNA is TGTGCCATCAGTGATATGGGGGGGACTGAAGCTTTCTTT. This sequence joins TRBV10-3 and TRBJ1-1, with D maybe TRBD1 (5 bases). Trimming took 3 bases from V and 5 from J, leaving 10 bases between them. CDR1 and CDR2 (germline): ENHRY, SYGVKD. This CDR3 is 13 amino acids long.

In its sample, this clone was seen a few times. This chain connects TRBV6-5 to TRBJ1-5; 10 bases match TRBD1. The CDR3 is 16 residues long. CDR1 and CDR2 from the germline V gene are MNHEY and SVGAGI. V shed 0 bases and J 2 bases; nucleotides not matched to a gene: 1. CDR3 coding DNA: TGTGCCAGCAGTTACTCAGGGACAGGGGGCAATCAGCCCCAGCATTTT. Protein product: CASSYSGTGGNQPQHF.

The chain has TRBV11-1 and TRBJ2-6; perhaps TRBD2 as D (5 bases). Trimming pared 2 bases from V and 0 bases from J, leaving 14 bases between. This CDR3 has 18 residues. Germline assignment: CDR1 SGHAT and CDR2 FQDESV (reference sequence). CDR3 DNA: TGTGCCAGCAGCTTAACTAGTTCTCGCCGCTCTGGGGCCAACGTCCTGACTTTC. This translates into CASSLTSSRRSGANVLTF.